Listed here are 15 T cell receptor beta chains from one sample, sequenced in a study of T-cell memory formation after mild COVID-19. A single record per CDR3 protein comes from TCRdb applying MiXCR to the 5' RACE reads. The table has approximately 580,000 distinct CDR3 sequences, around 21% seen once. Sequenced: PBMCs or a T cell subset sorted from them (not recorded which). The receptors shown here come from an adult woman who had mild COVID-19 (a few samples of this study predate the infection). Cell type and time point are not known.

The genes are TRBV7-9 and TRBJ1-1; D possibly corresponds to TRBD1 (5 bases). V was shortened by 3 bases and J by 1 base, with 12 bases between the two germline ends. CDR1 is SEHNR, CDR2 FQNEAQ, per germline (reference sequence). The CDR3 totals 15 residues. CDR3 nucleotides: TGTGCCAGCAGCTTCCCGTGGGGCCCGAACACTGAAGCTTTCTTT. This translates into CASSFPWGPNTEAFF.

There are a few counts of this clonotype. The V gene is TRBV9, the J gene TRBJ2-5; 7 positions match TRBD2. There are 15 residues in the CDR3. V lost 0 bases and J lost 2; bases outside the gene matches: 4. Germline V CDR1 and CDR2: SGDLS, YYNGEE. In DNA form, the CDR3 reads TGTGCCAGCAGCGTAGAGGGCGGGAGTCAAGAGACCCAGTACTTC. Its protein is CASSVEGGSQETQYF.

This clonotype turned up a few times. This rearrangement joins TRBV6-6 to TRBJ2-7; 8 nucleotides agree with TRBD1. CDR3 length: 13 residues. The V gene's germline CDR1 is MNHNY and CDR2 SVGAGI (reference sequence). With V trimmed by 6 bases and J by 6 bases, 7 bases remained unmatched. The CDR3 region is CASSPDRASEQYF. CDR3 bases: TGTGCCAGCAGCCCGGACAGGGCTAGCGAGCAGTACTTC.

V gene TRBV6-2 or TRBV6-3 combines with J gene TRBJ2-5; maybe TRBD2 (6 bases). The CDR3 has 16 residues. Trimming shortened V by 2 bases and J by 4 bases, and 17 bases separated the two germline ends. The V gene's germline CDR1 is MNHEY and CDR2 SVGEGT. In nucleotides, the CDR3 is TGTGCCAGCAGTTACCCCTTCGGGGGTGGGGTAGAGACCCAGTACTTC. Translating gives CASSYPFGGGVETQYF.

This clonotype was found many times. The chain couples TRBV15 to TRBJ2-7; D not certain. Germline V CDR1 and CDR2: LNHNV, YYDKDF (reference sequence). Trimming pared 0 bases from V and 4 bases from J, leaving 7 bases between. CDR3 length: 13 amino acids. The CDR3 spells CATSRDTQYEQYF. As DNA, the CDR3 is TGTGCCACCAGCAGAGATACCCAATACGAGCAGTACTTC.

The chain is built from TRBV25-1 and TRBJ2-7; D could derive from TRBD1 or TRBD2 (5 bases each). The CDR3 has 16 amino acids. V lost 6 bases and J lost 0, with 18 bases in between. Germline values: CDR1 MGHDK, CDR2 SYGVNS. CDR3 nucleotide sequence: TGTGCCAGCAGCGAGGGCCAGTTCGGGACCTCCTACGAGCAGTACTTC. As protein: CASSEGQFGTSYEQYF.

In its sample, this clonotype was seen a few times. The chain carries TRBV6-6 and TRBJ2-3; 12 bases match TRBD2. The ends lost 8 bases at V and 4 bases at J; junction bases unmatched: 7. CDR1 and CDR2 (germline): MNHNY, SVGAGI (reference sequence). The CDR3 runs to 15 residues. CDR3 amino acids: CASGGGLAGPDTQYF. The CDR3 DNA reads TGTGCCAGCGGCGGCGGACTAGCGGGGCCAGATACGCAGTATTTT.

J is TRBJ1-1 and V is TRBV19; tentative D call: TRBD1 (6 bases). V lost 3 bases and J lost 1, with 12 bases in between. The CDR3 has 15 amino acids. Germline V lookup: CDR1 LNHDA, CDR2 SQIVND (reference sequence). This chain's CDR3 is CASSMDSTGNTEAFF. CDR3 sequence (DNA): TGTGCCAGTAGTATGGATTCGACAGGGAACACTGAAGCTTTCTTT.

The chain has TRBV19 and TRBJ1-5, with D tentatively TRBD1 (5 bases). The CDR3 length is 15 residues. The V end lost 2 bases, the J end lost 6 bases, and 14 bases lay between the germline ends. Per germline, CDR1 LNHDA and CDR2 SQIVND (reference sequence). The CDR3, as DNA: TGTGCCAGTAGTATAAGCTGGGGGAGCGGTCAGCCCCAGCATTTT. Translation: CASSISWGSGQPQHF.

This clonotype has only a few counts. The J gene is TRBJ1-6, the V gene TRBV6-5, with D possibly TRBD1 on 5 matching bases. The CDR3 covers 16 residues. The germline V and J ends were trimmed by 0 bases and 7 bases, with 13 bases remaining between them. The germline V gene encodes CDR1 MNHEY and CDR2 SVGAGI. The CDR3 loop is CASSYSTVRANSPLHF. As DNA, the CDR3 is TGTGCCAGCAGTTACTCGACGGTCAGGGCCAATTCACCCCTCCACTTT.

In this sample, this clonotype turned up a few times. This chain links TRBV24-1 with TRBJ1-1; D is ambiguous. Trimming pared 4 bases from V and 3 bases from J, leaving 5 bases between. The CDR3 contains 12 residues. Germline CDR1 reads KGHDR; CDR2 reads SFDVKD. The CDR3 loop reads CATSDPYTEAFF. CDR3 nucleotides: TGTGCCACCAGTGACCCGTACACTGAAGCTTTCTTT.

The V and J genes are TRBV7-6 and TRBJ2-2, with 7 bases aligning to TRBD2. Germline values: CDR1 SGHVS, CDR2 FNYEAQ. This CDR3 has 15 residues. The ends lost 0 bases at V and 7 bases at J; junction bases unmatched: 5. The CDR3 DNA is TGTGCCAGCAGCTTAGCCCCGGCTAGCGGCGGGGAGCTGTTTTTT. Translating it yields CASSLAPASGGELFF.

The chain uses TRBV30 and TRBJ2-7; a weak D match, TRBD2 (6 bases). Germline assignment: CDR1 GTSNPN and CDR2 SVGIG (reference sequence). This CDR3 is 11 amino acids long. CDR3 coding DNA: TGTTCCAGTTCCGGGGGAGGTGAGCAGTACTTC. It yields the protein CSSSGGGEQYF.

This clonotype was picked up a small number of times. V is TRBV7-9 and J is TRBJ2-7; 7 nucleotides align to TRBD1. J gave up 2 bases and V 6 bases, and 10 bases lay outside the gene matches. Germline V gene lookup returns CDR1 SEHNR and CDR2 FQNEAQ (reference sequence). CDR3 length equals 15 residues. The CDR3 sequence is CASSSPGQLPYEQYF. CDR3 DNA sequence: TGTGCCAGCAGTAGCCCGGGACAGCTTCCCTACGAGCAGTACTTC. Full variable domain (missing parts from reference TRBV7-9 and TRBJ2-7): DTGVSQNPRHKITKRGQNVTFRCDPISEHNRLYWYRQTLGQGPEFLTYFQNEAQLEKSRLLSDRFSAERPKGSFSTLEIQRTEQGDSAMYLCASSSPGQLPYEQYFGPGTRLTVT.

V is TRBV24-1 and J is TRBJ2-1, with D maybe TRBD2 (6 bases). There are 14 residues in the CDR3. Germline assignment: CDR1 KGHDR and CDR2 SFDVKD. V was clipped by 0 bases and J by 7 bases, with 9 bases between them. For the CDR3, the DNA is TGTGCCACCAGTGATTTGCTAGGAGGGAATGAGCAGTTCTTC. It translates to CATSDLLGGNEQFF.